These 12 T cell receptor beta chains share one sample of origin, sequenced in a study of blood T cell repertoires in COVID-19. Sequenced by immunoSEQ multiplex PCR; TCRdb stores in-frame clones only, minus some. The sample has approximately 270,000 clones, about 80% seen once. What was sequenced was peripheral blood. All receptors derive from a person aged 70 to 79 with COVID-19, enrolled during active disease.

V and J are TRBV4-3 and TRBJ2-5; 11 bases line up with TRBD1. This CDR3 region has 15 residues. CDR1 LGHNA and CDR2 YSLEER come from the germline V gene. V shed 3 bases, J shed 7 bases, and the junction held 7 bases outside the gene matches. CDR3 sequence (DNA): TGCGCCAGCAGCCAGGACTTCGGGACAGGGGGGACCCAGTACTTC. The encoded protein is CASSQDFGTGGTQYF.

This clone was counted once. V usage is TRBV29-1 and J usage is TRBJ1-1; D remains unclear. The CDR3 has 14 residues. From germline, CDR1 is SQVTM and CDR2 ANQGSEA. Trimming pared 6 bases from V and 2 bases from J, leaving 16 bases between. CDR3 in amino acids: CSVTGKLRNTEAFF. CDR3 in DNA: TGCAGCGTGACCGGGAAACTTCGTAACACTGAAGCTTTCTTT.

The V and J genes are TRBV25-1 and TRBJ2-3, with D perhaps TRBD2 (6 bases). V shed 3 bases and J shed 4 bases, with 17 bases lying between them. The CDR3 has 16 amino acids. Germline CDR1 is MGHDK and CDR2 is SYGVNS. The CDR3 reads CASSDPVRSGPDTQYF. The CDR3 DNA is TGTGCCAGCAGTGATCCGGTCCGTAGCGGACCAGATACGCAGTATTTT.

This chain joins TRBV7-2 and TRBJ2-1; no reliable D call. The V gene's germline CDR1 is SGHTA and CDR2 FQGNSA. Trimming stripped 2 bases from V and 9 bases from J, with 14 bases between. The CDR3 spans 14 residues. CDR3 bases: TGTGCCAGCAGCTTAACGCCTGGGTCGGGTGAGCAGTTCTTC. Amino acid sequence: CASSLTPGSGEQFF.

This chain connects TRBV27 to TRBJ1-5; no clear D gene. The ends were cut back, 4 bases at V and 6 bases at J, with 10 bases in the middle. The CDR3 covers 13 residues. Looked up from germline, CDR1 is MNHEY and CDR2 is SMNVEV (reference sequence). CDR3 residues: CASSSRRAQPQHF. The DNA for the CDR3 is TGTGCCAGCAGTTCCCGGAGGGCTCAGCCCCAGCATTTT.

This chain joins TRBV28 and TRBJ2-1; 9 bases match TRBD1. CDR3 size: 14 residues. V was clipped by 7 bases and J by 5 bases; unmatched bases: 6. Germline V gives CDR1 MDHEN, CDR2 SYDVKM. The CDR3 bases are TGTGCCAGCAACCAACAGGGGGCCGACAATGAGCAGTTCTTC. It is translated as CASNQQGADNEQFF.

This clone came up many times. This specimen includes other DNA sequences encoding the same CDR3. The chain links TRBV18 to TRBJ1-4; D may be TRBD1 (6 bases). Trimming stripped 3 bases from V and 8 bases from J, with 13 bases between. Germline assignment: CDR1 KGHSH and CDR2 LQKENI. CDR3 size: 14 residues. The CDR3: CASSPGGAAEKLFF. The CDR3 DNA sequence: TGTGCCAGCTCACCGGGGGGGGCGGCCGAAAAACTGTTTTTT. The whole variable domain, filled in from reference TRBV18 and TRBJ1-4, reads NAGVMQNPRHLVRRRGQEARLRCSPMKGHSHVYWYRQLPEEGLKFMVYLQKENIIDESGMPKERFSAEFPKEGPSILRIQQVVRGDSAAYFCASSPGGAAEKLFFGSGTQLSVL.

The chain uses TRBV7-6 and TRBJ2-3, with D possibly matching TRBD2 (7 bases). CDR1 is SGHVS and CDR2 is FNYEAQ in the germline V gene. Trimming stripped 1 base from V and 4 bases from J, with 12 bases between. The CDR3 has 15 amino acids. CDR3 DNA sequence: TGTGCCAGCAGCTTAGAACGGGGGGCTGCAGATACGCAGTATTTT. This sequence encodes CASSLERGAADTQYF.

V usage is TRBV7-8 and J usage is TRBJ1-1; tentative D call: TRBD1 (5 bases). Germline CDR1 SGHVS, CDR2 FQNEAQ. The CDR3 contains 16 residues. The germline V and J ends were trimmed by 5 bases and 3 bases, with 19 bases remaining between them. CDR3 DNA sequence: TGTGCCAGCAGCCCCAACATGGGGCATGGGGACACTGAAGCTTTCTTT. It specifies CASSPNMGHGDTEAFF. The variable domain in full, with the rest retrieved from reference TRBV7-8 and TRBJ1-1, is GAGVSQSPRYKVAKRGQDVALRCDPISGHVSLFWYQQALGQGPEFLTYFQNEAQLDKSGLPSDRFFAERPEGSVSTLKIQRTQQEDSAVYLCASSPNMGHGDTEAFFGQGTRLTVV.

The chain links TRBV5-4 to TRBJ2-7; weak D call: TRBD2 (5 bases). The ends were cut back, 4 bases at V and 2 bases at J, with 16 bases in the middle. The CDR3 totals 15 residues. The germline gives CDR1 SGHNT, CDR2 YYREEE (reference sequence). CDR3 loop: CASSPPAAETYEQYF. In nucleotides, the CDR3 is TGTGCCAGCAGCCCCCCAGCAGCGGAGACCTACGAGCAGTACTTC.

The chain employs TRBV7-6 and TRBJ2-1; 15 nucleotides align to TRBD2. Germline CDR1 and CDR2: SGHVS and FNYEAQ. The CDR3 covers 18 residues. Trimming cost V 1 base and J 3 bases; bases outside gene matches: 4. CDR3 in amino acids: CASSLGTSGGANYNEQFF. CDR3 coding DNA: TGTGCCAGCAGCTTAGGGACTAGCGGGGGGGCCAACTACAATGAGCAGTTCTTC.

The CDR3 coding sequence is TGTGCCAGCAGCGCCTCCTCGACAGCTAACTATGGCTACACCTTC. Translation gives CASSASSTANYGYTF. The J gene is TRBJ1-2, the V gene TRBV5-4, with D perhaps TRBD1 (5 bases). The CDR3 has 15 residues. Germline CDR1 reads SGHNT; CDR2 reads YYREEE (reference sequence). Trimming left V 4 bases short and J 0 bases short, with 13 bases between.